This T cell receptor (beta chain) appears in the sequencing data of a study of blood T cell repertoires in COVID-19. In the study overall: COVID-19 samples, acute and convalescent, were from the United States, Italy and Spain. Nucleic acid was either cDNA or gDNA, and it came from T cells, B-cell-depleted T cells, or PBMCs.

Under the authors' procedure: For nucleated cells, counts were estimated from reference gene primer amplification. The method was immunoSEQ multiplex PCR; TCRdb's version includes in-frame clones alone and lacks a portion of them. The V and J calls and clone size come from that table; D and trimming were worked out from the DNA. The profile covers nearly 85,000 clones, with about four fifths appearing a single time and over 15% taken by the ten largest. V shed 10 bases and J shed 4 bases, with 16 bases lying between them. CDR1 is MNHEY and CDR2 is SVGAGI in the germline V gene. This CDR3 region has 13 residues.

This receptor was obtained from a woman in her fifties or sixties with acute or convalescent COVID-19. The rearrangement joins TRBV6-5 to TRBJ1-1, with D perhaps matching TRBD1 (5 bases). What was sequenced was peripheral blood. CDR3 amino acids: CATTGGGITEAFF. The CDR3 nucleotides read TGTGCCACCACCGGGGGGGGAATCACTGAAGCTTTCTTT.